This T cell receptor (beta chain) derives from a study of blood T cell repertoires in COVID-19. The overall study: Sources were T cells, B-cell-depleted T cells, or PBMCs; the material itself was cDNA or gDNA.

Seattle patient enrollment occurred during active infection, with longitudinal follow-up thereafter. V dropped 0 bases and J dropped 7 bases, with 13 bases sitting between them. Germline V gene lookup returns CDR1 LGHNA and CDR2 YNFKEQ. This CDR3 spans 16 amino acids. Authors' data handling: Reference gene primer amplification gave nucleated cell count estimates. Clones were read by immunoSEQ multiplex PCR, and TCRdb kept only the in-frame ones, dropping some. The D gene and trimming were derived from the DNA, and the V and J assignments and clone size from that table. The table records 200,000 to 300,000 clones, around 86% of them present only once.

Material: peripheral blood. The chain employs TRBV4-2 and TRBJ1-6; D ambiguous. The clonotype comes from a woman in her sixties with COVID-19, enrolled during active disease. The CDR3, as DNA: TGTGCCAGCAGCCAAGAGGCTGAGGGAAGGAATTCACCCCTCCACTTT. Translation: CASSQEAEGRNSPLHF.